This entry features one T cell receptor beta chain sequence. Its target is unknown. The sample belongs to a study of T cells in Graves' hyperthyroidism and ophthalmopathy. Whole-study results and caveats: Ophthalmopathy was told apart from stable hyperthyroidism by a 13 V-J model. Peripheral blood also featured most of the thyroid clonotypes expanded above 0.001.

Deletions cut 0 bases from V and 4 bases from J, with 9 bases between. This CDR3 has 14 amino acids. Germline lookup yields CDR1 SEHNR and CDR2 FQNEAQ (reference sequence). Amplified regions were TCR beta CDR3 sequences from RNA transcripts. A set of HTBI primers served as the primers for a first-round RT-PCR of the TCR CDR3. TCRdb reprocessed the multiplex PCR reads with MiXCR, giving one entry per CDR3 protein. The repertoire holds more than 500,000 distinct CDR3 sequences, with 46% as singletons. V is TRBV7-9 and J is TRBJ1-2; D gene ambiguous. This clonotype was sampled from an adult woman with Graves' disease, either hyperthyroidism or ophthalmopathy (not recorded which). Sequencing was done on a sample of peripheral blood or thyroid tissue (not recorded which). The CDR3 loop reads CASSLASYPYGYTF. CDR3 DNA: TGTGCCAGCAGCTTAGCATCGTATCCCTATGGCTACACCTTC.